The T cell receptor beta chain under discussion was sequenced for a study of identifying expanded T cells in peripheral blood. Broader study findings: Variance in clone template counts between two-week samples significantly increased with total template count across all healthy donors. Over about two and four weeks, about 17 and 20 clones changed, versus around 1.1 between replicates.

The trim removed 1 base at V and 5 bases at J, leaving 8 bases unmatched. The CDR3 sequence is 15 residues long. Germline V CDR1 and CDR2: SGHDT, YYEEEE. Turning to this clone: What it binds is unknown.

Method: immunoSEQ multiplex PCR; TCRdb's copy keeps in-frame clones and lacks some. The sample comprises around 90,000 clones, around 89% of which are singletons, and roughly 4% rests with the top ten. During the collection period, no donor immune events like infections were recorded. This chain joins TRBV5-6 and TRBJ2-5; 7 nucleotides agree with TRBD2. This receptor was obtained from a person aged 18-69 years in good health. The sequenced material came from blood. CDR3 nucleotides: TGTGCCAGCAGCTTGTATGGGCAGGGAGGGGAGACCCAGTACTTC. Residues: CASSLYGQGGETQYF.